The source of this T cell receptor (beta chain) is a study of shared clonotypes between healthy human individuals. Looking at the study overall: CD4 naive cells filled three plates per donor, CD4 memory three, CD8 naive two and CD8 memory one. Overall study results and limits: Non-shared clonotypes showed lower generation probabilities than clonotypes common to all four donors.

Germline values: CDR1 SEHNR, CDR2 FQNEAQ (reference sequence). The V end was cut by 5 bases, the J end by 10 bases, with 26 bases between. This CDR3 has 17 residues. About this clone itself: Its specificity is not known.

Methods used by the authors: Owing to the provision of junction-only sequences devoid of quality scores by immunoSEQ, filtering differed. Method: immunoSEQ multiplex PCR; TCRdb's copy keeps in-frame clones and lacks some. The D gene and trimming were derived from the DNA, and the V and J assignments and clone size from that table. The sample lists roughly 2.2 million clones; around 93% were seen once. Sequencing input: naive CD4+ T cells from PBMCs. Subset of the sample: CD45RA+ positively selected. The rearrangement links TRBV7-9 to TRBJ1-4; D possibly corresponds to TRBD1 (5 bases). The sequence derives from a man between 18 and 29 years old in good health. Some clones in this sample may be carry-over from other donors' samples. CDR3 DNA sequence: TGTGCCAGCAGCCCGGTTCCGGGACCGACAGAGTCTCGAAAACTGTTTTTT. Translated, it gives CASSPVPGPTESRKLFF.